This T cell receptor (beta chain) was profiled in a study of blood T cell repertoires in COVID-19. Profiled with immunoSEQ multiplex PCR; TCRdb holds only in-frame clones, not every one. Counted here are approximately 180,000 clones, approximately 85% occurring once; the ten biggest clones make up approximately 6.2%. CDR1 is MNHEY, CDR2 SMNVEV, per germline (reference sequence). V was pared by 3 bases and J by 7 bases, with 6 bases of the junction left unmatched. This CDR3 is built from 14 residues. Before being deemed recovered, Cohort 3 donors had two negative PCRs, clearance, or symptom resolution.

The chain has TRBV27 and TRBJ2-1; 7 nucleotides align to TRBD1. The clonotype comes from a man aged 40-49 years who had recovered from COVID-19. Sample: PBMCs or T cells enriched from blood (not recorded which). The CDR3 region has the DNA TGTGCCAGCAGTTTTTTGGGCAGGGGGAATGAGCAGTTCTTC. Its translation is CASSFLGRGNEQFF.